This TCR beta chain was obtained from a study of T-cell reconstitution after alpha-beta-depleted transplantation in children. This clonotype was counted many times. Its target is not known. The CDR3 loop spans 17 amino acids. V shed 1 base, J shed 0 bases, and the junction held 8 bases outside the gene matches. CDR1 is MRHNA, CDR2 SNTAGT, per germline. Unique molecular identifiers featured in how the TCRbeta library was prepared. In TCRdb, the PCR reads were re-called with MiXCR into one record per CDR3 protein. The data hold about 260,000 distinct CDR3 sequences, with approximately 8.9% observed a single time. Study-wide results and caveats: It was newly produced T cells that mostly accounted for T-cell counts and diversity one year after transplant. Alpha-beta T cells about two months after transplant reportedly derived from several hundred expanded graft clones. Some patients' high day-60 TCRbeta diversity was attributed to recipient cells surviving conditioning.

The sample consisted of PBMCs, mostly from graft donor cells, taken 180 days after TCRalphabeta/CD19-depleted stem cell transplant. The chain has TRBV6-4 and TRBJ2-7; 8 bases map to TRBD1. The receptor was isolated from a male patient under 18 who had a stem cell transplant for acute lymphoblastic leukemia, so the T cells may come from the graft donor. The CDR3 loop reads CASSDLKDRVSSYEQYF. CDR3 nucleotides: TGTGCCAGCAGTGACTTAAAGGACAGGGTAAGCTCCTACGAGCAGTACTTC.